The next 11 T cell receptor beta chains were all read from a single sample in a study of OX40 agonist ivuxolimab in advanced cancers. Data came from immunoSEQ multiplex PCR; TCRdb stores just in-frame clones and leaves some out. The sample gives approximately 87,000 clones, approximately 92% of which show up once; around 3.3% is in the top ten. The source material was CD4+ or CD8+ T cells sorted from blood, sampled in a trial of the OX40 agonist ivuxolimab. The source of these receptors is an adult with an advanced solid tumor such as melanoma, head and neck, liver or kidney cancer.

The chain joins TRBV12-5 to TRBJ1-1; D ambiguous. There are 13 residues in the CDR3. Trimming stripped 2 bases from V and 8 bases from J, with 12 bases between. Germline V CDR1 and CDR2: LGHNT, FRNRAP. DNA for the CDR3: TGTGCTAGTGGTTTGCATCTCGGACGCGAAGCTTTCTTT. Translating it yields CASGLHLGREAFF.

This chain joins TRBV5-1 and TRBJ1-1; possible D gene TRBD1, 5 bases. The CDR3 spans 13 residues. V gave up 5 bases and J gave up 1 base, with 9 bases separating them. CDR1 and CDR2 (germline): SGHRS, YFSETQ. Here the CDR3 DNA reads TGCGCCAGCAGTTTGACAGCGAACACTGAAGCTTTCTTT. Translating it yields CASSLTANTEAFF.

The V gene is TRBV5-1, the J gene TRBJ2-7; D unresolved. Germline V gene lookup returns CDR1 SGHRS and CDR2 YFSETQ. V shed 2 bases and J shed 0 bases, with 3 bases lying between them. The CDR3 sequence is 12 residues long. CDR3 coding DNA: TGCGCCAGCAGCTTAAGCTCCTACGAGCAGTACTTC. Its protein product is CASSLSSYEQYF. The full variable domain, its missing parts supplied by reference TRBV5-1 and TRBJ2-7, is KAGVTQTPRYLIKTRGQQVTLSCSPISGHRSVSWYQQTPGQGLQFLFEYFSETQRNKGNFPGRFSGRQFSNSRSEMNVSTLELGDSALYLCASSLSSYEQYFGPGTRLTVT.

The chain employs TRBV4-1 and TRBJ1-1; D gene unclear. V was trimmed by 1 base and J by 1 base, leaving 10 bases between them. CDR1 and CDR2 from the germline V gene are MGHRA and YSYEKL. The CDR3 contains 15 residues. The CDR3: CASSQGAEGNTEAFF. The CDR3 DNA follows: TGCGCCAGCAGCCAAGGGGCAGAAGGGAACACTGAAGCTTTCTTT.

The chain recombines TRBV4-3 with TRBJ1-6; D gene unclear. Germline V lookup: CDR1 LGHNA, CDR2 YSLEER. CDR3 length: 17 residues. The germline V and J ends were trimmed by 4 bases and 0 bases, with 13 bases remaining between them. CDR3 sequence (DNA): TGCGCCAGCAGCCCCAGATCCGGGAGCTCCTATAATTCACCCCTCCACTTT. Its translation is CASSPRSGSSYNSPLHF.

The V gene is TRBV6-5, the J gene TRBJ1-1; D might be TRBD1 (6 bases). The CDR3 runs 13 residues. V dropped 2 bases and J dropped 4 bases, with 8 bases sitting between them. Germline V gene data show CDR1 as MNHEY and CDR2 as SVGAGI. This CDR3 is CASSYRGGTEAFF. CDR3 bases: TGTGCCAGCAGTTACCGAGGGGGCACTGAAGCTTTCTTT.

The chain employs TRBV7-9 and TRBJ1-5, with D possibly TRBD1 on 6 matching bases. The CDR3 runs to 13 residues. Germline CDR1 is SEHNR and CDR2 is FQNEAQ (reference sequence). V lost 0 bases and J lost 9, with 9 bases in between. CDR3 residues: CASSLAGGWPQHF. CDR3 sequence (DNA): TGTGCCAGCAGCTTAGCGGGGGGCTGGCCCCAGCATTTT.

This clone appeared once. The rearrangement links TRBV7-8 to TRBJ2-7; TRBD2 matches 13 bases. The length of the CDR3 is 16 residues. CDR1 SGHVS and CDR2 FQNEAQ come from the germline V gene. V shed 5 bases and J 2 bases; nucleotides not matched to a gene: 6. CDR3 sequence (DNA): TGTGCCAGCAGCCCACTAGCGGGAGGGACAACCTACGAGCAGTACTTC. Translation: CASSPLAGGTTYEQYF.

The chain joins TRBV19 to TRBJ2-2; 11 bases map to TRBD2. Germline CDR1 reads LNHDA; CDR2 reads SQIVND (reference sequence). V was clipped by 5 bases and J by 5 bases; unmatched bases: 13. The CDR3 loop spans 18 amino acids. In nucleotides, the CDR3 is TGTGCCAGTAGTCCGATACTAGCGGGAGAAGGATTAACCGGGGAGCTGTTTTTT. Translating gives CASSPILAGEGLTGELFF.

The rearrangement links TRBV29-1 to TRBJ2-7; D is uncertain. The V gene's germline CDR1 is SQVTM and CDR2 ANQGSEA. This CDR3 has 11 residues. V lost 7 bases to trimming and J lost 3 bases, with 10 bases between them. The CDR3 nucleotides are TGCAGCGGATCCACAGACTACGAGCAGTACTTC. This sequence encodes CSGSTDYEQYF.

The chain employs TRBV9 and TRBJ1-1; D is possibly TRBD1 (5 bases). CDR3 size: 14 residues. CDR1 is SGDLS and CDR2 is YYNGEE in the germline V gene. Trimming left V 2 bases short and J 4 bases short, with 12 bases between. DNA for the CDR3: TGTGCCAGCAGCGTTGGGCAGGGCGGCACTGAAGCTTTCTTT. Translated: CASSVGQGGTEAFF.